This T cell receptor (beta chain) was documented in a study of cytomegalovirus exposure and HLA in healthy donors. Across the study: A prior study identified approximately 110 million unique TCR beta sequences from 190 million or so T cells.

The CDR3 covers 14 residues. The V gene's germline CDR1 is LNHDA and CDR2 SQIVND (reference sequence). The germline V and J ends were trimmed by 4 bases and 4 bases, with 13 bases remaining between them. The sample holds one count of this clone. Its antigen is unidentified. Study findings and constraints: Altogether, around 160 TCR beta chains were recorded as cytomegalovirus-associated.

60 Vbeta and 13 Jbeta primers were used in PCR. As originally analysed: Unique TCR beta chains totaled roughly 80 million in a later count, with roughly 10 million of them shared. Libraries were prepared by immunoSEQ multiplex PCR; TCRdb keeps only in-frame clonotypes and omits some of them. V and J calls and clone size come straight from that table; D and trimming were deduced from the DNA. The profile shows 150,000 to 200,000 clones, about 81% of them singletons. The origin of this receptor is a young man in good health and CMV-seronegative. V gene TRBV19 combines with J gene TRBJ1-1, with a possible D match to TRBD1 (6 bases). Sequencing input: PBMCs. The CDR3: CASSTPTGTTEAFF. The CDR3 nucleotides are TGTGCCAGTAGTACACCAACAGGGACCACTGAAGCTTTCTTT.